The 28 T cell receptor beta chains presented below share a single source sample, sequenced in a study of control samples from healthy donors and cancer patients. Produced via immunoSEQ multiplex PCR; TCRdb's table is partial and in-frame only. The sample lists around 130,000 clones; 87% were seen once. Sequenced sample: blood. The origin of the receptors is a man aged 30 to 39 in good health.

This chain links TRBV6-5 with TRBJ1-2; unclear D gene. The CDR3 covers 12 residues. The germline V gene has CDR1 MNHEY and CDR2 SVGAGI. Trimming stripped 3 bases from V and 5 bases from J, with 7 bases between. The CDR3 reads CASSYGMYGYTF. The CDR3 nucleotides read TGTGCCAGCAGTTATGGGATGTATGGCTACACCTTC.

The chain is built from TRBV11-2 and TRBJ2-2, with a possible D match to TRBD1 (5 bases). Per germline, CDR1 SGHAT and CDR2 FQNNGV. Trimming removed 5 bases from V and 6 bases from J, with 19 bases in between. The CDR3 covers 16 residues. The CDR3 region is CASSPNPGIRAGELFF. DNA of the CDR3: TGTGCCAGCAGCCCCAACCCAGGGATCAGGGCCGGGGAGCTGTTTTTT.

The chain recombines TRBV29-1 with TRBJ1-1; a weak D match, TRBD1 (5 bases). The CDR3 consists of 13 residues. Trimming shortened V by 4 bases and J by 0 bases, and 9 bases separated the two germline ends. Germline V gene lookup returns CDR1 SQVTM and CDR2 ANQGSEA. CDR3 region: CSVGGRLNTEAFF. The DNA for the CDR3 is TGCAGCGTTGGGGGACGGCTGAACACTGAAGCTTTCTTT.

This clone was recorded only once. The chain combines TRBV12-3 or TRBV12-4 with TRBJ1-1; 8 nucleotides agree with TRBD1. The CDR3 is 13 amino acids. V dropped 3 bases and J dropped 6; count of bases not matched to a gene: 3. The CDR3 bases are TGTGCCAGCAGTTTTGGGACAGGAGCTGAAGCTTTCTTT. It is translated as CASSFGTGAEAFF.

The rearrangement uses TRBV11-3 and TRBJ1-1; maybe TRBD1 (5 bases). V was pared by 3 bases and J by 0 bases, with 11 bases between. CDR3 length equals 15 residues. Germline lookup yields CDR1 SGHNT and CDR2 YENEEA. The CDR3 DNA sequence: TGTGCCAGCAGCTTTCCAGGGCTCATGAACACTGAAGCTTTCTTT. It codes for CASSFPGLMNTEAFF.

The J gene is TRBJ1-2, the V gene TRBV19; D is possibly TRBD1 (5 bases). V gave up 2 bases and J gave up 4 bases, with 8 bases separating them. Per the germline V gene, CDR1 is LNHDA and CDR2 is SQIVND (reference sequence). The CDR3 is 13 residues long. The CDR3 sequence is CASSIIRGYGYTF. CDR3 sequence (DNA): TGTGCCAGTAGTATAATAAGGGGCTATGGCTACACCTTC.

CDR3 amino acids: CASSSSSWGTDTQYF. The DNA of the CDR3 is TGTGCCAGCAGTTCCTCTAGCTGGGGCACAGATACGCAGTATTTT. The chain joins TRBV27 to TRBJ2-3, with TRBD2 as a possible D gene (5 bases). This CDR3 spans 15 amino acids. Germline-derived CDR1 and CDR2 are MNHEY and SMNVEV (reference sequence). V lost 4 bases, J lost 1 base, and 12 bases lay in between.

V and J are TRBV5-8 and TRBJ1-4; 7 bases align to TRBD1. Germline CDR1 SGHTS, CDR2 YDEGEE. The CDR3 runs 15 residues. V trimming: 1 base; J trimming: 7 bases; junction bases outside the gene matches: 7. CDR3 nucleotide sequence: TGTGCCAGCAGCTTGCTGGGCAGGGGGAGTGAAAAACTGTTTTTT. This sequence encodes CASSLLGRGSEKLFF.

The V call is TRBV19, the J call TRBJ1-5; the match to TRBD1 covers 11 bases. Germline CDR1 LNHDA, CDR2 SQIVND (reference sequence). After removal of 1 base from V and 4 bases from J, the junction contained 3 bases not matched to a gene. The CDR3 is 16 amino acids. CDR3 amino acids: CASSIGTGGRNQPQHF. The CDR3 region has the DNA TGTGCCAGTAGTATAGGGACAGGGGGCAGGAATCAGCCCCAGCATTTT.

The V gene is TRBV3-1 (or the pseudogene TRBV3-2), the J gene TRBJ2-2, with TRBD2 matching 9 bases. V trimming: 0 bases; J trimming: 4 bases; junction bases outside the gene matches: 6. The CDR3 spans 17 residues. Germline values: CDR1 LGHDT, CDR2 YNNKEL (reference sequence). CDR3 sequence reads: CASSQEGLALFTGELFF. The DNA of the CDR3 is TGTGCCAGCAGCCAAGAAGGACTAGCGTTATTCACCGGGGAGCTGTTTTTT.

The CDR3, as DNA: TGTGCCAGCAGCGCTAGCGGGGGCACAGATACGCAGTATTTT. Translation gives CASSASGGTDTQYF. The chain uses TRBV11-3 and TRBJ2-3; TRBD2 aligns across 9 bases. V shed 5 bases, J shed 1 base, and the junction held 1 base outside the gene matches. This CDR3 region has 14 residues. CDR1 and CDR2 (germline): SGHNT, YENEEA.

The rearrangement links TRBV7-9 to TRBJ1-1; D is possibly TRBD1 (6 bases). This CDR3 spans 12 amino acids. Germline V gene lookup returns CDR1 SEHNR and CDR2 FQNEAQ (reference sequence). The CDR3 sequence: CASGTMNTEAFF. CDR3 nucleotide sequence: TGTGCATCCGGGACAATGAACACTGAAGCTTTCTTT.

The chain links TRBV30 to TRBJ2-3; 8 nucleotides agree with TRBD1. This CDR3 region has 14 residues. Trimming took 1 base from V and 4 from J; bases not matched to a gene: 4. Per the germline V gene, CDR1 is GTSNPN and CDR2 is SVGIG (reference sequence). The CDR3 loop is CAWSADRVADTQYF. CDR3 coding DNA: TGTGCCTGGAGTGCGGACAGGGTGGCAGATACGCAGTATTTT.

Concerning this clone itself: This sequence may be a read error, since a much larger clone differs from it by one base. Here the CDR3 DNA reads TGTGCCAGCAGCTTACAGGGAGAGACCCAGTACTTC. It translates to CASSLQGETQYF. The chain recombines TRBV11-3 with TRBJ2-5, with D maybe TRBD1 (5 bases). This CDR3 has 12 residues. Germline V gene lookup returns CDR1 SGHNT and CDR2 YENEEA. V was trimmed by 2 bases and J by 4 bases, leaving 5 bases between them. Combining the CDR3 with reference TRBV11-3 and TRBJ2-5 gives the whole variable domain EAGVVQSPRYKIIEKKQPVAFWCNPISGHNTLYWYLQNLGQGPELLIRYENEEAVDDSQLPKDRFSAERLKGVDSTLKIQPAELGDSAVYLCASSLQGETQYFGPGTRLLVL.

The rearrangement uses TRBV6-2 or TRBV6-3 and TRBJ2-7, with 8 bases that match TRBD1. V lost 0 bases to trimming and J lost 8 bases; unmatched junction nucleotides: 6. This CDR3 is 14 amino acids long. From germline, CDR1 is MNHEY and CDR2 SVGEGT. The CDR3 coding sequence is TGTGCCAGCAGTTACTCGCCGGACAGGGCTAAGCAGTACGTC. Translating it yields CASSYSPDRAKQYV.

This clone was picked up a small number of times. The rearrangement uses TRBV4-2 and TRBJ2-5, with 7 bases matching TRBD2. CDR3 length: 17 amino acids. Germline values: CDR1 LGHNA, CDR2 YNFKEQ. J lost 5 bases, V lost 0 bases, and 12 bases had no gene match. DNA for the CDR3: TGTGCCAGCAGCCAAGATTGGGCCCGACTAGCAAGCGAGACCCAGTACTTC. It encodes CASSQDWARLASETQYF.

The chain has TRBV1 and TRBJ2-2; TRBD1, the D gene given by the table, was not confirmed from the DNA. TRBV1 is assigned pseudogene status. The CDR3 contains 13 residues. CDR3 residues: CTSSPRQFGELFF. CDR3 bases: TGCACCAGCAGCCCCAGACAGTTCGGGGAGCTGTTTTTT.

This chain connects TRBV25-1 to TRBJ1-2; D is possibly TRBD1 (6 bases). The CDR3 runs to 18 residues. Trimming took 3 bases from V and 5 from J, leaving 25 bases between them. Germline CDR1 MGHDK, CDR2 SYGVNS. The CDR3 coding sequence is TGTGCCAGCAGTGATCTGAACAGGGTTAATATGGGTGTGTATGGCTACACCTTC. It translates to CASSDLNRVNMGVYGYTF.

The CDR3 region has the DNA TGTGCCAGCAGCTTGGCCGGCCTGGGCAATCAGCCCCAGCATTTT. It specifies CASSLAGLGNQPQHF. V usage is TRBV5-8 and J usage is TRBJ1-5; D call uncertain. Per germline, CDR1 SGHTS and CDR2 YDEGEE. The V end lost 0 bases, the J end lost 2 bases, and 9 bases lay between the germline ends. There are 15 residues in the CDR3.

The rearrangement uses TRBV7-2 and TRBJ1-2; the D is unclear. With 5 bases removed from V and 2 bases from J, the gap between germline ends came to 9 bases. The germline gives CDR1 SGHTA, CDR2 FQGNSA. The CDR3 sequence is 13 residues long. CDR3 sequence reads: CASSLDGNYGYTF. The CDR3 DNA reads as TGTGCCAGCAGCCTCGACGGGAACTATGGCTACACCTTC.

The V and J genes are TRBV5-1 and TRBJ2-1; the D is unclear. Germline V gives CDR1 SGHRS, CDR2 YFSETQ. The CDR3 has 13 amino acids. The germline V and J ends were trimmed by 2 bases and 4 bases, with 7 bases remaining between them. The CDR3 sequence: CASSLGTYNEQFF. As DNA, the CDR3 is TGCGCCAGCAGCTTAGGAACATACAATGAGCAGTTCTTC.

This clone is labeled as medium-sized. The V gene is TRBV7-3, the J gene TRBJ2-2; D is possibly TRBD1 (5 bases). V was clipped by 5 bases and J by 3 bases, with 10 bases between them. This CDR3 has 14 amino acids. Germline V gene data show CDR1 as SGHTA and CDR2 as FQGTGA. The CDR3 protein is CASSHDSYTGELFF. The CDR3 region has the DNA TGTGCCAGCAGCCATGACAGCTACACCGGGGAGCTGTTTTTT.

The CDR3 here is CASSVLGARGYTF. For the CDR3, the DNA is TGTGCCAGCAGCGTACTGGGGGCGAGAGGCTACACCTTC. The chain has TRBV9 and TRBJ1-2; maybe TRBD1 (6 bases). The CDR3 is made up of 13 amino acids. In germline, CDR1 is SGDLS, CDR2 YYNGEE. V was clipped by 1 base and J by 8 bases, with 12 bases between them.

The CDR3 loop reads CASSLFYDRQGNTEAFF. CDR3 in DNA: TGTGCCAGCAGTTTATTTTATGATAGACAGGGGAACACTGAAGCTTTCTTT. The chain links TRBV27 to TRBJ1-1; 7 nucleotides line up with TRBD1. V gave up 1 base and J gave up 1 base; unmatched junction bases: 9. This CDR3 has 17 amino acids. Per germline, CDR1 MNHEY and CDR2 SMNVEV (reference sequence).

V is TRBV2 and J is TRBJ1-5, with TRBD1 as a possible D gene (5 bases). V lost 4 bases and J lost 0, with 13 bases in between. This CDR3 is built from 16 residues. Germline lookup yields CDR1 SNHLY and CDR2 FYNNEI. CDR3: CASSGGAGDSNQPQHF. The CDR3 nucleotides are TGTGCCAGCAGTGGAGGGGCGGGGGATAGCAATCAGCCCCAGCATTTT.

This clone was counted a single time. The chain couples TRBV3-1 (or the pseudogene TRBV3-2) to TRBJ1-1; TRBD1 agrees at 7 bases. Germline loops: CDR1 LGHDT, CDR2 YNNKEL (reference sequence). This CDR3 is 13 amino acids long. J gave up 3 bases and V 4 bases, and 2 bases lay outside the gene matches. Written as DNA, the CDR3 is TGTGCCAGCAGCCCTACAGGGGACACTGAAGCTTTCTTT. Its translation: CASSPTGDTEAFF.

The genes are TRBV19 and TRBJ2-1, with D tentatively TRBD2 (5 bases). CDR3 length equals 15 residues. Germline CDR1 and CDR2: LNHDA and SQIVND (reference sequence). Between the trimmed V and J ends, which lost 0 bases and 3 bases, there was a span of 9 bases. Here the CDR3 DNA reads TGTGCCAGTAGTATAGAAACCGGGGTCTACAATGAGCAGTTCTTC. Its protein product is CASSIETGVYNEQFF. The full variable domain, completed using reference TRBV19 and TRBJ2-1, is DGGITQSPKYLFRKEGQNVTLSCEQNLNHDAMYWYRQDPGQGLRLIYYSQIVNDFQKGDIAEGYSVSREKKESFPLTVTSAQKNPTAFYLCASSIETGVYNEQFFGPGTRLTVL.

This rearrangement joins TRBV12-3 or TRBV12-4 to TRBJ1-2; D call uncertain. V was trimmed by 5 bases and J by 4 bases, leaving 8 bases between them. The CDR3 has 12 amino acids. The DNA of the CDR3 is TGTGCCAGCAGTGACGGCCTCTATGGCTACACCTTC. It translates to CASSDGLYGYTF.